Sequencing of this T cell receptor (beta chain) was carried out in a study of T cells in Graves' hyperthyroidism and ophthalmopathy. Amplified TCR beta CDR3 regions derived from RNA transcripts. With the HTBI primer set, the TCR CDR3 went through a first round of RT-PCR. TCRdb reprocessed the multiplex PCR reads via MiXCR and lists one record per CDR3 protein. The repertoire holds roughly 570,000 distinct CDR3 sequences, with around 42% as singletons. Notes on this clonotype: As yet, its antigen is unknown.

Germline V gives CDR1 SGHAT, CDR2 FQNNGV. The CDR3 runs to 14 residues. J was trimmed by 7 bases and V by 5 bases; bases with no gene match: 3. General study points: Separation of ophthalmopathy from stable hyperthyroidism was achieved by a 13 V-J model. Most thyroid clonotypes expanded above 0.001 appeared in blood too.

The sequence came from a woman aged 18-35 years with Graves' hyperthyroidism. This chain uses TRBV11-2 with TRBJ1-6, with 9 bases that match TRBD1. The specimen sequenced was peripheral blood or thyroid tissue (not recorded which). The CDR3 sequence: CASSVDRGNSPLHF. In DNA form, the CDR3 reads TGTGCCAGCAGCGTGGACAGGGGCAATTCACCCCTCCACTTT.